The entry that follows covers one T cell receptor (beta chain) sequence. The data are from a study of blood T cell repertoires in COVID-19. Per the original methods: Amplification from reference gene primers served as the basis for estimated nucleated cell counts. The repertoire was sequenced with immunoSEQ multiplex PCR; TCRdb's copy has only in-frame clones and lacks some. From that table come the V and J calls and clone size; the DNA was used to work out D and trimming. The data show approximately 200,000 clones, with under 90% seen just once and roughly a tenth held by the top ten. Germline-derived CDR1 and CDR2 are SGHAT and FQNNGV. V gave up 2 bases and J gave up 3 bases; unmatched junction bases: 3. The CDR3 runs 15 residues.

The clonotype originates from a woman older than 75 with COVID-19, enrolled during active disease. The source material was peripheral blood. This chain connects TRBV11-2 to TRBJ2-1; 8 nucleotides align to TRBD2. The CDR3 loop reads CASSLQRGNYNEQFF. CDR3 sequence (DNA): TGTGCCAGCAGCTTACAGCGGGGGAACTACAATGAGCAGTTCTTC.